The T cell receptor (beta chain) under discussion was sequenced for a study of blood T cell repertoires in COVID-19. The trim removed 4 bases at V and 4 bases at J, leaving 16 bases unmatched. CDR3 length: 17 residues. Germline CDR1 reads SGHNT; CDR2 reads YYREEE (reference sequence). Using immunoSEQ multiplex PCR, the repertoire was profiled, and TCRdb retains in-frame clones only, with some absent. The data contain over 250,000 clones, approximately 90% of them singletons. Recruits, aged roughly 18 to 90 years, lived in 20 to 30 US areas. The chain recombines TRBV5-4 with TRBJ2-5; 7 bases agree with TRBD1. Sequencing input: PBMCs or T cells enriched from blood (not recorded which). The receptor was isolated from a woman under 30 who had recovered from COVID-19. The CDR3 is CASSGGTTGFRPETQYF. The CDR3 nucleotides are TGTGCCAGCAGCGGTGGGACGACAGGGTTTCGTCCAGAGACCCAGTACTTC.